This TCR beta chain was captured in a study of monozygotic twins with cystic fibrosis. Clones were sequenced by immunoSEQ multiplex PCR, and TCRdb holds only the in-frame ones, with some missing. The table includes some 10,000 clones, 65% to 90% detected once. General study results and limits: Median Simpson clonality of about 0.01 suggested naive T cells predominated.

The germline V gene has CDR1 LGHNA and CDR2 YSLEER. The CDR3 has 13 amino acids. The V gene lost 0 bases and the J gene lost 5 bases, with 7 bases spanning the gap. This clone was seen more than once but under ten times. What it recognizes is unknown. Sample: blood. The clonotype comes from a man between 18 and 35 years old with cystic fibrosis. This chain joins TRBV4-3 and TRBJ1-1, with D perhaps TRBD1 (5 bases). DNA of the CDR3: TGCGCCAGCAGCCAAGATGGGGGGACTGAAGCTTTCTTT. It is translated as CASSQDGGTEAFF.